The source of this TCR beta chain is a study of lymphopenia after photon versus proton radiotherapy (dated by TCRdb to between 2018 and 2021). For the study in its entirety: The immunological effects of photon versus proton radiation therapy were compared in patients with gastrointestinal tumors who developed high-grade lymphopenia. The roughly 18 patients in the cohort had gastrointestinal tumors, were treated with either photon or proton therapy, and subsequently developed lymphopenia. The study aimed to characterize how the two radiation modalities differ in their impact on the immune system. Beyond this particular receptor, the publication reports: The survival association was examined only in patients who died, and the authors described better survival with proton therapy as a possibility, not as a demonstrated result. Among patients across the cohort who died, overall survival time showed an inverse correlation with a larger post-nadir drop in TCR diversity. Proton-treated patients stayed relatively stable during treatment, while photon-treated patients lost naive T cells and TCR diversity and gained effector/memory populations. Once the lymphocyte count had reached its nadir, the repertoires of photon-treated patients showed oligoclonal expansion, particularly of CD8+ Temra cells, and this expansion drove the decline in diversity.

Library construction relied on the immunoSEQ multiplex PCR assay. T cell repertoires were profiled by deep sequencing of rearranged TCR beta loci, alongside multiparametric flow cytometry. TCRdb mirrors the immuneACCESS table, restricted to in-frame sequences. Some clones are absent from its copies; in checked studies, under half trace to an unresolved V gene, and the reason for the others is unknown. This sample has tens of thousands of clones in its table, and 65% to 85% of those were observed once. The ten largest account for roughly 2.1% of the sample. Based on the germline V gene (reference sequence), the CDR1 and CDR2 sequences are SGHNT and YYREEE. From its cysteine to its phenylalanine, the CDR3 spans 16 amino acids. The retained sequence is limited to the CDR3, 48 bases, with the frame set at the first base. Trimming costs V 2 bases and J 1 base, and their ends lie 12 bases apart. Regarding this clone: What this receptor recognizes is not known. Base-call qualities are not available, and no considerably larger clone is one nucleotide away.

Sequenced here: peripheral blood, sampled from a patient treated with proton-based radiotherapy. This sequence uses TRBV5-4 and TRBJ2-2; perhaps TRBD1 is the D gene, with 7 bases matching. The sequence derives from a man aged 60 to 69 with pancreatic cancer. The nucleotides are TGTGCCAGCAGCTTACCCCAGGGGGGGAACACCGGGGAGCTGTTTTTT. Its product reads: CASSLPQGGNTGELFF.